This section outlines one T cell receptor beta chain sequence together with its context. Its antigen is undetermined. The source of the sample is a study of T-cell reconstitution after alpha-beta-depleted transplantation in children. The CDR3 extends over 12 amino acids. Between the trimmed V and J ends, which lost 5 bases and 3 bases, there was a span of 7 bases. Germline CDR1 and CDR2: ENHRY and SYGVKD. Library preparation (for TCRbeta) was performed with unique molecular identifiers. TCRdb independently ran MiXCR on the PCR reads; one entry per CDR3 protein. Here the sample spans some 460,000 distinct CDR3 sequences, around 15% being singletons. Notes on the study in general: One year after transplant, T-cell counts and diversity came mostly from newly produced T cells.

The rearrangement uses TRBV10-3 and TRBJ1-2, with unresolved D. The material was PBMCs, mostly from graft donor cells, obtained 360 days after TCRalphabeta/CD19-depleted stem cell transplant. The clonotype originates from a boy under three years old who had a stem cell transplant for Wiskott-Aldrich syndrome, so the T cells may come from the graft donor. CDR3 sequence reads: CAISIGDYGYTF. CDR3 in DNA: TGTGCCATCAGTATAGGCGACTATGGCTACACCTTC.